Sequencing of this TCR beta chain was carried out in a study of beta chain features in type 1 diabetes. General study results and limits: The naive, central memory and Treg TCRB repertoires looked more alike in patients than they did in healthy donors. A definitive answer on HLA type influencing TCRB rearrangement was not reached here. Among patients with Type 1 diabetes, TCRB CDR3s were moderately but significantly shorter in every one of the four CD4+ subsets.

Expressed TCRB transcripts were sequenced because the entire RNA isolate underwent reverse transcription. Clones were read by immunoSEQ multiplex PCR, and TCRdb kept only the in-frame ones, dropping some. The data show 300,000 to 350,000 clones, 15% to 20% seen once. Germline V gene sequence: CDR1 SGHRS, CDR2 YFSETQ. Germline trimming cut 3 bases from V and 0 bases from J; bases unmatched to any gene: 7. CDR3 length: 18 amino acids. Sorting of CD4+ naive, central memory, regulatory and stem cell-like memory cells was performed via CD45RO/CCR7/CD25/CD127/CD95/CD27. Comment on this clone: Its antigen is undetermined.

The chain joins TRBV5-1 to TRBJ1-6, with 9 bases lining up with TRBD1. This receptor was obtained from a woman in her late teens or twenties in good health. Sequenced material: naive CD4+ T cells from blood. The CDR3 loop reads CASSSGQGPSSYNSPLHF. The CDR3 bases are TGCGCCAGCAGCTCAGGACAGGGGCCTAGCTCCTATAATTCACCCCTCCACTTT.